Shown below are 23 T cell receptor beta chains from a single sample sequenced in a study of T cells expressing NK-cell markers. From its re-call of the 5' RACE reads, TCRdb lists each CDR3 protein once, without DNA. In all, the sample yields 400,000 or so distinct CDR3 sequences. Material: blood T cells: a sorted CD56 or NKG2C T cell subset, CD4+ or CD8+ T cells, or bulk PBMC T cells (not recorded which). These receptors came from a woman aged 45-59 years in good health.

V usage is TRBV5-1 and J usage is TRBJ2-6. The germline CDR1 and CDR2 sequences are SGHRS and YFSETQ. The CDR3 has 16 amino acids. CDR3 residues: CASSLETAAGANVLTF.

This chain joins TRBV5-1 and TRBJ2-5; the TCRdb D gene call, TRBD1, has no DNA to confirm it. CDR3 length: 18 amino acids. CDR1 is SGHRS and CDR2 is YFSETQ in the germline V gene. CDR3: CASSFVQSKDRGRETQYF.

The rearrangement joins TRBV12-3 or TRBV12-4 to TRBJ1-4; lacking DNA, the TRBD1 call made by TCRdb goes unchecked. The CDR3 covers 14 residues. The CDR3 sequence: CASSPRETNEKLFF.

The chain couples TRBV10-3 to TRBJ2-2; the TRBD1 assignment by TCRdb is unverifiable without DNA. Germline V gene lookup returns CDR1 ENHRY and CDR2 SYGVKD. The CDR3 extends over 16 amino acids. CDR3: CAISATGGEYTGELFF.

The V gene is TRBV6-2 or TRBV6-3, the J gene TRBJ1-5. Germline V CDR1 and CDR2: MNHEY, SVGEGT. The length of the CDR3 is 15 residues. The CDR3 region is CASQRGGDGNQPQHF.

The chain employs TRBV5-1 and TRBJ2-1; TCRdb's D gene call, TRBD2, goes unchecked for lack of DNA. This CDR3 is built from 18 residues. Germline V gene sequence: CDR1 SGHRS, CDR2 YFSETQ. CDR3 sequence reads: CASSLTGLAGGSGNEQFF.

The J gene is TRBJ2-1, the V gene TRBV7-3; there is no DNA to check the TCRdb D call of TRBD2. This CDR3 has 14 residues. Germline assignment: CDR1 SGHTA and CDR2 FQGTGA. The CDR3 loop is CASSLSGSGDEQFF.

The CDR3 sequence: CASSVGNRGSTTNEKLFF. This sequence joins TRBV9 and TRBJ1-4; TCRdb's D call, TRBD1, is unchecked because there is no DNA. CDR3 length equals 18 residues. Germline assignment: CDR1 SGDLS and CDR2 YYNGEE.

The genes are TRBV7-9 and TRBJ1-1. The CDR3 spans 14 residues. Germline lookup yields CDR1 SEHNR and CDR2 FQNEAQ (reference sequence). This CDR3 is CASSPDILNTEAFF.

This chain joins TRBV5-1 and TRBJ1-1; TCRdb names TRBD1, which stays unverified in the absence of DNA. CDR3 size: 13 residues. Per germline, CDR1 SGHRS and CDR2 YFSETQ. This chain's CDR3 is CASRLLGATGAFF.

The J gene is TRBJ2-6, the V gene TRBV12-3 or TRBV12-4. The CDR3 runs 14 residues. The CDR3 region is CASVRESGANVLTF.

The rearrangement links TRBV4-2 to TRBJ2-1; absent DNA, TCRdb's TRBD2 call cannot be checked. The length of the CDR3 is 16 residues. Germline V gene sequence: CDR1 LGHNA, CDR2 YNFKEQ. The CDR3 spells CASSSLGLAGDNEQFF.

This rearrangement joins TRBV21-1 to TRBJ2-5. TRBV21-1 is a documented pseudogene. The CDR3 is made up of 13 amino acids. CDR3 sequence: CASNLRRVETQYF.

The rearrangement joins TRBV3-1 to TRBJ1-1; TCRdb selects TRBD1, and the lack of DNA leaves this call unchecked. The germline gives CDR1 LGHDT, CDR2 YNNKEL (reference sequence). This CDR3 has 15 amino acids. CDR3 sequence reads: CASSPRQGRVTEAFF.

CDR3 sequence: CSALLVAEQYF. V is TRBV20-1 and J is TRBJ2-7; the D call of TRBD2 rests on TCRdb alone, since no DNA is present to check it. Germline V CDR1 and CDR2: DFQATT, SNEGSKA (reference sequence). There are 11 residues in the CDR3.

The rearrangement links TRBV5-6 to TRBJ2-5. The CDR3 spans 12 residues. In germline, CDR1 is SGHDT, CDR2 YYEEEE. CDR3 sequence reads: CASSLQAETQYF. Full variable domain (missing parts from reference TRBV5-6 and TRBJ2-5): DAGVTQSPTHLIKTRGQQVTLRCSPKSGHDTVSWYQQALGQGPQFIFQYYEEEERQRGNFPDRFSGHQFPNYSSELNVNALLLGDSALYLCASSLQAETQYFGPGTRLLVL.

V and J are TRBV9 and TRBJ2-1; TCRdb designates TRBD2, a call that cannot be tested without DNA. The CDR3 covers 17 residues. The germline gives CDR1 SGDLS, CDR2 YYNGEE. The CDR3 protein is CASSARGTSPTYNEQFF. The full variable domain, in which reference TRBV9 and TRBJ2-1 provide the parts outside the CDR3, is DSGVTQTPKHLITATGQRVTLRCSPRSGDLSVYWYQQSLDQGLQFLIQYYNGEERAKGNILERFSAQQFPDLHSELNLSSLELGDSALYFCASSARGTSPTYNEQFFGPGTRLTVL.

This rearrangement joins TRBV3-1 to TRBJ2-2; the TCRdb call, TRBD1, lacks DNA for checking. The CDR3 totals 14 residues. The germline V gene has CDR1 LGHDT and CDR2 YNNKEL (reference sequence). The CDR3 loop reads CASKGELDTGELFF.

V gene TRBV15 combines with J gene TRBJ2-1; checking the TCRdb D call of TRBD2 is not possible without DNA. The length of the CDR3 is 18 residues. Germline V lookup: CDR1 LNHNV, CDR2 YYDKDF (reference sequence). The CDR3 here is CATSRDSQLAGVTNEQFF.

V is TRBV18 and J is TRBJ1-2. CDR1 is KGHSH and CDR2 is LQKENI in the germline V gene. The CDR3 covers 12 residues. CDR3 residues: CASSPTSDGYTF.

V and J are TRBV9 and TRBJ2-1; TCRdb gives TRBD2 as the D gene, but with no DNA this cannot be confirmed. The germline V gene has CDR1 SGDLS and CDR2 YYNGEE. CDR3 length equals 18 residues. The chain's CDR3 is CASSVGLAGSASYNEQFF.

CDR3 loop: CASSLEAGGITGELFF. The chain carries TRBV5-1 and TRBJ2-2; no DNA is available, so the TRBD1 call from TCRdb remains unchecked. CDR3 length: 16 residues. Per germline, CDR1 SGHRS and CDR2 YFSETQ.

The chain joins TRBV28 to TRBJ2-7. The CDR3 loop spans 14 amino acids. The V gene's germline CDR1 is MDHEN and CDR2 SYDVKM. The CDR3 reads CASSFGLTFYEQYF.